Listed here are 9 T cell receptor beta chains from one sample, sequenced in a study of shared clonotypes between healthy human individuals. Clones were read by immunoSEQ multiplex PCR, and TCRdb kept only the in-frame ones, dropping some. The table lists approximately 940,000 clones, approximately 76% of them singletons. Sample: memory CD4+ T cells sorted from blood. Subset of the sample: CD45RA-negative fraction. The receptors were gathered from a man between 18 and 35 years old in good health.

This clone has just a few counts. The chain links TRBV7-9 to TRBJ1-6; the D is unclear. The CDR3 has 12 residues. From germline, CDR1 is SEHNR and CDR2 FQNEAQ (reference sequence). The V end was cut by 7 bases, the J end by 7 bases, with 8 bases between. The CDR3: CASKKENSPLHF. The CDR3 coding sequence is TGTGCCAGCAAGAAAGAGAATTCACCCCTCCACTTT. The whole variable domain, remainder taken from reference TRBV7-9 and TRBJ1-6, is DTGVSQNPRHKITKRGQNVTFRCDPISEHNRLYWYRQTLGQGPEFLTYFQNEAQLEKSRLLSDRFSAERPKGSFSTLEIQRTEQGDSAMYLCASKKENSPLHFGNGTRLTVT.

This clone has just one count. The rearrangement links TRBV5-1 to TRBJ2-1, with 10 bases identical to TRBD2. This CDR3 is 15 amino acids long. Germline loops: CDR1 SGHRS, CDR2 YFSETQ. The trim removed 4 bases at V and 4 bases at J, leaving 5 bases unmatched. CDR3 bases: TGCGCCAGCAGCCGGGGGACTAGCGCATACAATGAGCAGTTCTTC. This encodes CASSRGTSAYNEQFF.

Concerning this clone itself: Other DNA sequences in the same sample also yield this CDR3. The gene calls are TRBV5-1 and TRBJ2-7; 8 bases fit TRBD2. The germline CDR1 and CDR2 sequences are SGHRS and YFSETQ. The CDR3 has 14 residues. V was pared by 4 bases and J by 3 bases, with 6 bases of the junction left unmatched. DNA of the CDR3: TGCGCCAGCAGCCCCGCCGGGACTAGCTACGAGCAGTACTTC. Translating gives CASSPAGTSYEQYF.

J is TRBJ2-7 and V is TRBV28; 13 bases align to TRBD2. V was pared by 4 bases and J by 6 bases, with 12 bases of the junction left unmatched. Germline V CDR1 and CDR2: MDHEN, SYDVKM. CDR3 length: 17 residues. DNA for the CDR3: TGTGCCAGCAGTTCAATGCCCGGACTAGCGGGGGTATTCGAGCAGTACTTC. Encoded protein: CASSSMPGLAGVFEQYF.

The chain joins TRBV15 to TRBJ1-1; possibly TRBD1 for D (5 bases). This CDR3 is 14 amino acids long. Germline loops: CDR1 LNHNV, CDR2 YYDKDF (reference sequence). V lost 0 bases and J lost 4, with 9 bases in between. The CDR3, as DNA: TGTGCCACCAGCAGAGAAGGAGGGACCACTGAAGCTTTCTTT. Residues: CATSREGGTTEAFF.

The chain employs TRBV7-8 and TRBJ2-3; D possibly corresponds to TRBD2 (5 bases). Trimming removed 4 bases from V and 2 bases from J, with 19 bases in between. Germline V gene lookup returns CDR1 SGHVS and CDR2 FQNEAQ. This CDR3 has 17 residues. As DNA, the CDR3 is TGTGCCAGCAGCTCCCTGACGACGGAGGTCGCCACAGATACGCAGTATTTT. It codes for CASSSLTTEVATDTQYF.

About this clone: In the same sample, other DNA sequences code for this CDR3. This chain uses TRBV6-6 with TRBJ1-2; D is possibly TRBD1 (5 bases). Per the germline V gene, CDR1 is MNHNY and CDR2 is SVGAGI (reference sequence). This CDR3 is built from 11 residues. Trimming stripped 8 bases from V and 5 bases from J, with 9 bases between. The CDR3 DNA follows: TGTGCCAGCGGGACGCCTTATGGCTACACCTTC. Protein sequence: CASGTPYGYTF.

The CDR3 reads CASSTPGLSYEQYF. CDR3 sequence (DNA): TGTGCCAGCAGTACTCCGGGACTCAGCTACGAGCAGTACTTC. The chain employs TRBV28 and TRBJ2-7, with D maybe TRBD2 (6 bases). Looked up from germline, CDR1 is MDHEN and CDR2 is SYDVKM. This CDR3 contains 14 residues. The V and J ends lost 5 bases and 3 bases respectively, with 14 bases between them.

This clone was detected a few times. Other nucleotide sequences from this sample produce the same CDR3. The chain couples TRBV18 to TRBJ2-7; perhaps TRBD1 as D (5 bases). Trimming pared 3 bases from V and 0 bases from J, leaving 9 bases between. Germline V gene lookup returns CDR1 KGHSH and CDR2 LQKENI. The CDR3 has 14 amino acids. The chain's CDR3 is CASSPLQDSYEQYF. Written as DNA, the CDR3 is TGTGCCAGCTCACCCCTACAGGACTCCTACGAGCAGTACTTC.